The 27 T cell receptor beta chains given below trace back to one sample, sequenced in a study of T-cell reconstitution after alpha-beta-depleted transplantation in children. Researchers prepared the TCRbeta library using unique molecular identifiers, the study reports. TCRdb recomputed calls from the PCR reads with MiXCR, one row per CDR3 protein. Among 150,000 to 200,000 distinct CDR3 sequences listed, about 6.3% were seen once. Material: PBMCs from the stem cell graft donor, obtained from the stem cell graft. Receptors originate from a human donor who donated a stem cell graft to a child with Wiskott-Aldrich syndrome.

There are many counts of this clonotype. The chain recombines TRBV12-3 or TRBV12-4 with TRBJ1-1; the D is unclear. Trimming removed 3 bases from V and 0 bases from J, with 8 bases in between. CDR3 length: 14 amino acids. The CDR3 DNA reads TGTGCCAGCAGTTTGCTAATGATGAACACTGAAGCTTTCTTT. Translating it yields CASSLLMMNTEAFF.

This clonotype was seen at least ten times. The CDR3 loop is CASSLDAGAPGEQFF. CDR3 in DNA: TGTGCCAGCAGCTTAGACGCGGGAGCCCCTGGGGAGCAGTTCTTC. V is TRBV7-2 and J is TRBJ2-1, with 7 nucleotides matching TRBD2. The trim removed 1 base at V and 10 bases at J, leaving 10 bases unmatched. The CDR3 is 15 residues long. Germline V gene data show CDR1 as SGHTA and CDR2 as FQGNSA.

This clonotype was seen ten or more times. The chain uses TRBV5-1 and TRBJ2-7, with 8 nucleotides matching TRBD2. Trimming at V came to 0 bases and at J to 2 bases, leaving 7 bases not matched to a gene. CDR1 and CDR2 (germline): SGHRS, YFSETQ. The CDR3 loop spans 16 amino acids. CDR3 in amino acids: CASSLEGLAGPYEQYF. CDR3 coding DNA: TGCGCCAGCAGCTTGGAAGGGCTAGCGGGCCCCTACGAGCAGTACTTC.

This chain joins TRBV5-5 and TRBJ1-2; 7 bases fit TRBD1. The CDR3 loop spans 18 amino acids. With V trimmed by 0 bases and J by 1 base, 12 bases remained unmatched. The germline gives CDR1 SGHKS, CDR2 YYEKEE (reference sequence). The CDR3 region has the DNA TGTGCCAGCAGCTTGGAGTCTCAGACAGGGCGACGTAACTATGGCTACACCTTC. Translating it yields CASSLESQTGRRNYGYTF.

This clonotype appeared many times. The V and J genes are TRBV24-1 and TRBJ1-5; D might be TRBD1 (5 bases). The V gene's germline CDR1 is KGHDR and CDR2 SFDVKD. Trimming pared 5 bases from V and 5 bases from J, leaving 6 bases between. This CDR3 region has 12 residues. CDR3 DNA: TGTGCCACCAGTGCCAGGGATCAGCCCCAGCATTTT. The encoded protein is CATSARDQPQHF.

A few counts support this clonotype. V usage is TRBV11-2 and J usage is TRBJ2-3; TRBD2 aligns across 11 bases. Germline V lookup: CDR1 SGHAT, CDR2 FQNNGV. V shed 3 bases and J 1 base; nucleotides not matched to a gene: 3. The CDR3 extends over 16 amino acids. The CDR3 sequence: CASSFLAGGGTDTQYF. The DNA for the CDR3 is TGTGCCAGCAGCTTTCTAGCGGGGGGTGGCACAGATACGCAGTATTTT.

This clonotype was seen at least ten times. The chain has TRBV5-1 and TRBJ1-5, with 9 bases lining up with TRBD1. V lost 4 bases, J lost 1 base, and 3 bases stayed unmatched. The CDR3 extends over 15 amino acids. CDR1 SGHRS and CDR2 YFSETQ come from the germline V gene. The CDR3 here is CASSVTGGSNQPQHF. The DNA of the CDR3 is TGCGCCAGCAGCGTGACAGGGGGGAGCAATCAGCCCCAGCATTTT.

This chain joins TRBV3-1 and TRBJ2-2, with D possibly TRBD1 on 6 matching bases. With 4 bases removed from V and 5 bases from J, the gap between germline ends came to 14 bases. This CDR3 comprises 15 residues. From germline, CDR1 is LGHDT and CDR2 YNNKEL (reference sequence). The CDR3 loop is CASSPRSRGTGELFF. The CDR3 DNA reads TGTGCCAGCAGCCCTAGAAGCAGGGGTACCGGGGAGCTGTTTTTT.

This clonotype was counted only a few times. The chain has TRBV20-1 and TRBJ2-2, with 7 bases matching TRBD1. The V segment lost 5 bases and the J segment 6 bases; nucleotides outside the gene matches: 15. Germline CDR1 and CDR2: DFQATT and SNEGSKA (reference sequence). The CDR3 length is 16 residues. CDR3 region: CSARPDRVTGPGELFF. The CDR3 DNA sequence: TGCAGTGCTCGCCCCGACAGGGTTACGGGTCCCGGGGAGCTGTTTTTT.

This clonotype has a count of ten or more. The chain has TRBV11-2 and TRBJ2-3, with 9 positions matching TRBD2. Germline CDR1 is SGHAT and CDR2 is FQNNGV. The CDR3 has 18 amino acids. V gave up 5 bases and J gave up 1 base; unmatched junction bases: 13. The CDR3 loop reads CASSPFLGLAIRTDTQYF. Written as DNA, the CDR3 is TGTGCCAGCAGCCCCTTTCTAGGACTAGCGATTCGCACAGATACGCAGTATTTT.

This clonotype was recorded at least ten times. The J gene is TRBJ1-4, the V gene TRBV4-1; maybe TRBD1 (5 bases). CDR1 and CDR2 (germline): MGHRA, YSYEKL. The CDR3 loop spans 15 amino acids. Trimming shortened V by 0 bases and J by 8 bases, and 13 bases separated the two germline ends. The CDR3 region has the DNA TGCGCCAGCAGCCAAGAACGAGGGGTCGGGGAAAAACTGTTTTTT. This codes for CASSQERGVGEKLFF.

The rearrangement links TRBV19 to TRBJ1-1, with D possibly being TRBD1 (5 bases). Germline V gene data show CDR1 as LNHDA and CDR2 as SQIVND (reference sequence). This CDR3 region has 18 residues. V was shortened by 6 bases and J by 1 base, with 24 bases between the two germline ends. The CDR3 bases are TGTGCCAGTAGCCCTCTAGGGACTCAAGGCCGAGGGAACACTGAAGCTTTCTTT. Residues: CASSPLGTQGRGNTEAFF.

The gene calls are TRBV2 and TRBJ1-1; tentatively, D is TRBD1 (5 bases). V was clipped by 9 bases and J by 4 bases, with 12 bases between them. Germline V CDR1 and CDR2: SNHLY, FYNNEI. This CDR3 spans 12 amino acids. The chain's CDR3 is CARGREITEAFF. CDR3 nucleotides: TGTGCCAGGGGGCGTGAAATCACTGAAGCTTTCTTT.

In DNA form, the CDR3 reads TGTGCCAGCAGACCGGTTTGGGGGGATACGCAGTATTTT. The encoded protein is CASRPVWGDTQYF. V usage is TRBV28 and J usage is TRBJ2-3; D could derive from TRBD1 or TRBD2 (5 bases each). The germline V and J ends were trimmed by 6 bases and 6 bases, with 13 bases remaining between them. This CDR3 is 13 amino acids long. Per the germline V gene, CDR1 is MDHEN and CDR2 is SYDVKM. The whole variable domain, remainder taken from reference TRBV28 and TRBJ2-3, is DVKVTQSSRYLVKRTGEKVFLECVQDMDHENMFWYRQDPGLGLRLIYFSYDVKMKEKGDIPEGYSVSREKKERFSLILESASTNQTSMYLCASRPVWGDTQYFGPGTRLTVL.

This clonotype showed up many times. V and J are TRBV20-1 and TRBJ2-7; D possibly matches TRBD1 or TRBD2 (5 bases each). The V gene lost 3 bases and the J gene lost 4 bases, with 16 bases spanning the gap. Germline V gene lookup returns CDR1 DFQATT and CDR2 SNEGSKA (reference sequence). CDR3 length equals 14 residues. The chain's CDR3 is CSARGPGRGYEQYF. The CDR3 DNA is TGCAGTGCTAGGGGGCCGGGAAGGGGATACGAGCAGTACTTC.

In its sample, this clonotype was seen many times. The chain has TRBV5-1 and TRBJ2-3; TRBD1 matches at 7 bases. The J segment lost 0 bases and the V segment lost 2 bases, leaving 15 bases of the junction unmatched. CDR1 SGHRS and CDR2 YFSETQ come from the germline V gene. This CDR3 comprises 19 residues. The CDR3 here is CASSLGVRTGVYSTDTQYF. DNA of the CDR3: TGCGCCAGCAGCTTAGGCGTAAGGACAGGCGTCTATAGCACAGATACGCAGTATTTT.

This clonotype was detected many times. The V call is TRBV20-1, the J call TRBJ2-7; no definite D call. The CDR3 loop spans 13 amino acids. The germline gives CDR1 DFQATT, CDR2 SNEGSKA (reference sequence). Trimming pared 0 bases from V and 4 bases from J, leaving 10 bases between. In nucleotides, the CDR3 is TGCAGTGCTAGAGATGGGTTGGTGTACGAGCAGTACTTC. This translates into CSARDGLVYEQYF.

This clonotype was detected many times. The chain couples TRBV10-3 to TRBJ1-2; D not resolved. Germline V gene lookup returns CDR1 ENHRY and CDR2 SYGVKD. The CDR3 totals 13 residues. Trimming took 3 bases from V and 8 from J, leaving 13 bases between them. CDR3 in amino acids: CAISEGPPTGYTF. In DNA form, the CDR3 reads TGTGCCATCAGTGAAGGACCACCAACGGGCTACACCTTC.

V gene TRBV3-1 combines with J gene TRBJ2-1; D uncertain. CDR1 and CDR2 (germline): LGHDT, YNNKEL (reference sequence). The CDR3 is 18 residues long. V was clipped by 0 bases and J by 1 base, with 16 bases between them. CDR3 sequence reads: CASSQEFRRRLSYNEQFF. The CDR3 nucleotides read TGTGCCAGCAGCCAAGAATTTCGTAGGAGACTTTCCTACAATGAGCAGTTCTTC.

This clonotype was seen many times. The chain couples TRBV12-3 or TRBV12-4 to TRBJ2-7; 7 nucleotides agree with TRBD1. Trimming cost V 1 base and J 6 bases; bases outside gene matches: 6. The CDR3 is made up of 14 amino acids. The CDR3 sequence is CASSLVSAGGEQYF. CDR3 coding DNA: TGTGCCAGCAGTTTAGTCTCGGCAGGGGGCGAGCAGTACTTC.

The sample holds many counts of this clonotype. The chain couples TRBV27 to TRBJ1-2; TRBD1 might be the D (6 bases). CDR3 size: 15 residues. V was trimmed by 7 bases and J by 4 bases, leaving 19 bases between them. From germline, CDR1 is MNHEY and CDR2 SMNVEV (reference sequence). The CDR3: CASKRTGMAGYGYTF. In nucleotides, the CDR3 is TGTGCCAGCAAACGAACAGGGATGGCGGGCTATGGCTACACCTTC.

This clonotype showed up many times. The genes are TRBV6-5 and TRBJ2-1; 8 bases match TRBD2. There are 15 residues in the CDR3. V lost 2 bases to trimming and J lost 9 bases; unmatched junction nucleotides: 9. The germline gives CDR1 MNHEY, CDR2 SVGAGI. CDR3 sequence: CASSYMSGSFAEQFF. CDR3 bases: TGTGCCAGCAGTTACATGAGCGGGAGTTTCGCTGAGCAGTTCTTC.

As to this clonotype: A much bigger clone sits one base away, suggesting this may be a read error. The rearrangement uses TRBV5-4 and TRBJ2-6, with 10 bases fitting TRBD1. Germline V gives CDR1 SGHNT, CDR2 YYREEE (reference sequence). The CDR3 totals 15 residues. In DNA form, the CDR3 reads TGTGCCGGGGGACAGGGGAACTCTGGGGTCAACGTCCTGACTTTC. As protein: CAGGQGNSGVNVLTF.

This clonotype was seen many times. The chain recombines TRBV7-2 with TRBJ2-1, with 7 bases matching TRBD1. Germline V CDR1 and CDR2: SGHTA, FQGNSA. Germline trimming cut 3 bases from V and 7 bases from J; bases unmatched to any gene: 9. The CDR3 is made up of 15 amino acids. The CDR3 bases are TGTGCCAGCAGCTTCGTCGGGACAGTTAAAAATGAGCAGTTCTTC. This gives the protein CASSFVGTVKNEQFF.

Many counts were recorded for this clonotype. The rearrangement joins TRBV7-9 to TRBJ1-2, with 7 bases aligning to TRBD1. The ends lost 11 bases at V and 5 bases at J; junction bases unmatched: 5. There are 11 residues in the CDR3. Germline-derived CDR1 and CDR2 are SEHNR and FQNEAQ (reference sequence). In DNA, the CDR3 is TGTGCCGAGGACAGGAATTATGGCTACACCTTC. It encodes CAEDRNYGYTF. The entire variable domain, with the rest obtained from reference TRBV7-9 and TRBJ1-2, is as follows: DTGVSQNPRHKITKRGQNVTFRCDPISEHNRLYWYRQTLGQGPEFLTYFQNEAQLEKSRLLSDRFSAERPKGSFSTLEIQRTEQGDSAMYLCAEDRNYGYTFGSGTRLTVV.

This clonotype was seen ten or more times. V usage is TRBV20-1 and J usage is TRBJ1-5, with unresolved D. This CDR3 comprises 14 residues. Germline V gene sequence: CDR1 DFQATT, CDR2 SNEGSKA (reference sequence). V was pared by 8 bases and J by 4 bases, with 18 bases between. DNA for the CDR3: TGCAGTACCGGACCGGGAGTGAATAATCAGCCCCAGCATTTT. It specifies CSTGPGVNNQPQHF.

This clonotype was observed a few times. The gene calls are TRBV6-1 and TRBJ1-6; TRBD1 might be the D (5 bases). Trimming stripped 2 bases from V and 1 base from J, with 12 bases between. Germline values: CDR1 MNHNS, CDR2 SASEGT. This CDR3 is built from 17 residues. The CDR3 is CASSEISGSSYNSPLHF. CDR3 nucleotide sequence: TGTGCCAGCAGTGAAATCTCAGGGTCATCCTATAATTCACCCCTCCACTTT.